The source of this TCR beta chain is a study of tumor-infiltrating lymphocytes in primary liver carcinoma. General observations from the study: Whereas tumor region pairs overlapped more, tumor-adjacent and tumor-blood pairs overlapped less.

Trimming stripped 3 bases from V and 7 bases from J, with 16 bases between. The CDR3 is 14 amino acids. Germline-derived CDR1 and CDR2 are MGHRA and YSYEKL. Unsorted whole blood supplied the blood RNA, and germline DNA was isolated too. TCR beta cDNA was made from approximately 500 ng total RNA with a constant-region primer. Construction of TCR beta libraries relied on three successive nested multiplex PCR rounds employing slightly modified ARM-PCR. The study ran its first two PCR rounds for nine to eleven cycles each, using TRBV1-TRBV30 forward primers and a C-beta reverse primer. TCRdb passed the multiplex PCR reads through MiXCR, listing each CDR3 protein once. The sample holds 310,000 or so distinct CDR3 sequences; about three fifths are singletons and the top ten take 15% to 20%. Notes on this clonotype: Its target is not known. A much larger clone lies a single base off, so this may be a read error.

This clonotype was sampled from a woman aged 25 to 45 with primary liver carcinoma and hepatitis B virus infection. Input material: peripheral blood. J is TRBJ2-7 and V is TRBV4-1; either TRBD1 or TRBD2 may supply D (5 bases each). The CDR3 reads CASSQGLRGWEQYF. The CDR3, as DNA: TGCGCCAGCAGCCAGGGCCTTCGGGGCTGGGAGCAGTACTTC.